This section outlines one T cell receptor beta chain sequence together with its context. This clone was counted only a few times. Its antigen specificity is not known. No qualities accompany the bases; no much larger clone lies one base away. Its CDR3 holds 18 amino acids, cysteine through phenylalanine. The CDR3 DNA has 54 bases and is translated from base 1. Whole blood was collected in K2EDTA tubes by collaborating institutions according to the institutions' own protocols. For TCRbeta analysis, collaborator samples were shipped as frozen whole blood, as isolated PBMCs, or as DNA extracted from either sample type. The data derive from a study of blood T cell repertoires in COVID-19 (dated by TCRdb to 2020 to 2022). Background on the whole study: The collaborator samples originated in the United States, Italy and Spain and spanned the acute and convalescent phases of COVID-19. The material from the prospective study consisted of cDNA or gDNA derived from T cells, B-cell-depleted T cells, or PBMCs. Deeply sampled blood TCRbeta repertoires from subjects exposed to, actively infected with, or recovered from COVID-19 were included in the dataset. The repertoires were released in a freely available public database meant as a resource for research on the immune response to SARS-CoV-2. Samples were obtained from the ongoing ImmuneRACE study (first 160 participants) and from 1,254 subjects provided by 6 global collaborators. Sample metadata almost always included a de-identified subject ID, COVID-19 status, age in years and sex. Where available, HLA class I and class II types were taken from metadata supplied by the sample provider and were not determined by assay-based typing. Results the study describes overall, beyond this receptor: The quantity of clinical and demographic metadata differed by source and by participant and was supplied without curation.

TCRbeta CDR3 regions were amplified from genomic DNA using the immunoSEQ Assay, a bias-controlled multiplex PCR. The paper's processing steps were these. Within the assay, amplification of reference gene primers was used to estimate how many nucleated cells each sample contained. To quantify the absolute abundance of each unique TCRbeta CDR3 rearrangement, sequence reads were collapsed and filtered. Productive Simpson clonality was computed per sample as the square root of Simpson's diversity index over productive rearrangements. This is the immuneACCESS table as TCRdb keeps it, with only in-frame sequences that have V and J called. A part of the clones is gone; compared with another copy, unresolved V genes explain less than half, and the rest is unexplained. Clone size and V and J calls were adopted from that table, with D and trimming inferred from the DNA. The sample data list 100,000 to 150,000 clones, and 80% to 85% of these were observed just once. In total, the top ten clones hold 1.4% of the sample.

This TCR came from a man in his fifties or sixties with acute or convalescent COVID-19. Sequenced sample: peripheral blood. This chain joins TRBV21-1 to TRBJ2-7; the listed D gene, TRBD1, was not tested against the DNA. TRBV21-1 is flagged as a pseudogene. The DNA sequence is TGTGCCAGCAGCACGTGCACACTCGGACACCGGATCAAATACGAGCAGTACTTC. Its protein reads: CASSTCTLGHRIKYEQYF.